Each of the 28 T cell receptor beta chains below was sequenced from the same sample in a study of blood T cells in healthy people across ages. The second PCR ran about 7 to 12 cycles with a sample-barcoded 5' primer and J-beta primers. TCRdb re-analysed the 5' RACE reads in MiXCR, keeping a single row per CDR3 protein. The top ten hold about 30% of the sample, which has 730,000 or so distinct CDR3 sequences, roughly two fifths seen once. The specimen was blood. All receptors derive from a man at least 80 years old in good health.

The chain is built from TRBV9 and TRBJ2-6; 8 bases match TRBD1. CDR1 is SGDLS, CDR2 YYNGEE, per germline. With 4 bases clipped from V and 3 bases from J, the junction kept 3 bases outside the gene matches. This CDR3 has 15 amino acids. In DNA, the CDR3 is TGTGCCAGCAGCCTCACAGGGGGTGGGGCCAACGTCCTGACTTTC. It is translated as CASSLTGGGANVLTF.

J is TRBJ1-6 and V is TRBV14, with 9 bases fitting TRBD1. There are 16 residues in the CDR3. Per germline, CDR1 SGHDN and CDR2 FVKESK. V lost 3 bases to trimming and J lost 7 bases; unmatched junction nucleotides: 7. CDR3 bases: TGTGCCAGCAGCCAGCGTACAGGGGGCGGGAATTCACCCCTCCACTTT. Its translation is CASSQRTGGGNSPLHF.

This clonotype was recorded a few times. The V gene is TRBV7-2, the J gene TRBJ2-7; D remains unclear. V was cut by 5 bases and J by 0 bases, with 11 bases left in between. This CDR3 region has 14 residues. Per the germline V gene, CDR1 is SGHTA and CDR2 is FQGNSA. The CDR3 spells CASSVQVTSYEQYF. CDR3 coding DNA: TGTGCCAGCAGCGTTCAGGTGACCTCCTACGAGCAGTACTTC.

This clonotype showed up just a few times. This chain links TRBV7-8 with TRBJ1-2, with unresolved D. V lost 1 base and J lost 4, with 22 bases in between. The CDR3 has 18 residues. Per the germline V gene, CDR1 is SGHVS and CDR2 is FQNEAQ. In nucleotides, the CDR3 is TGTGCCAGCAGCTTAGAGCTACTGCTCCCAAAGGAAGGCTATGGCTACACCTTC. Protein sequence: CASSLELLLPKEGYGYTF.

The V and J genes are TRBV4-3 and TRBJ2-3; 9 nucleotides match TRBD2. Per germline, CDR1 LGHNA and CDR2 YSLEER. The CDR3 is made up of 17 amino acids. V gave up 0 bases and J gave up 3 bases; unmatched junction bases: 7. The CDR3 region is CASSQDGGGGATDTQYF. In DNA form, the CDR3 reads TGCGCCAGCAGCCAAGATGGCGGCGGGGGGGCAACAGATACGCAGTATTTT.

Turning to this clonotype: At one end, the junction sequence differs from germline, possibly due to a read error. The chain is built from TRBV7-2 and TRBJ2-7; D is ambiguous. The germline V gene has CDR1 SGHTA and CDR2 FQGNSA. The CDR3 runs to 11 residues. Written as DNA, the CDR3 is TGTGCCCGCAGCTTAGCTTACGAGCAGTACTTC. Its protein is CARSLAYEQYF.

The chain couples TRBV7-2 to TRBJ2-7; 12 bases are a match to TRBD2. The CDR3 sequence is 16 residues long. Germline lookup yields CDR1 SGHTA and CDR2 FQGNSA. Unmatched junction bases numbered 3, after V lost 0 bases and J lost 3 bases. CDR3 coding DNA: TGTGCCAGCAGCTTAGCCGGACTAGCGGGGATCTACGAGCAGTACTTC. Protein product: CASSLAGLAGIYEQYF.

The chain links TRBV18 to TRBJ2-5; 13 positions agree with TRBD2. The V segment lost 3 bases and the J segment 3 bases; nucleotides outside the gene matches: 4. The CDR3 contains 16 residues. In germline, CDR1 is KGHSH, CDR2 LQKENI. The CDR3 nucleotides read TGTGCCAGCTCACCCCTCGGGACTAGCGGGAAAGAGACCCAGTACTTC. This gives the protein CASSPLGTSGKETQYF. The whole variable domain, remainder taken from reference TRBV18 and TRBJ2-5, is NAGVMQNPRHLVRRRGQEARLRCSPMKGHSHVYWYRQLPEEGLKFMVYLQKENIIDESGMPKERFSAEFPKEGPSILRIQQVVRGDSAAYFCASSPLGTSGKETQYFGPGTRLLVL.

The V gene is TRBV7-2, the J gene TRBJ2-1, with D possibly being TRBD1 (6 bases). CDR1 is SGHTA, CDR2 FQGNSA, per germline. The CDR3 spans 17 residues. Trimming took off 1 base at V and 0 bases at J, with 13 bases between the two ends. CDR3 DNA: TGTGCCAGCAGCTTAGTACCCGGACAGAGCTCCTACAATGAGCAGTTCTTC. Encoded protein: CASSLVPGQSSYNEQFF.

This clonotype was seen at least ten times. This sequence joins TRBV4-3 and TRBJ2-3, with D possibly being TRBD1 (6 bases). This CDR3 has 15 amino acids. Trimming shortened V by 4 bases and J by 5 bases, and 16 bases separated the two germline ends. Germline V gene sequence: CDR1 LGHNA, CDR2 YSLEER. This CDR3 reads CASSPGQLVRDTQYF. The CDR3 coding sequence is TGCGCCAGCAGCCCCGGACAGTTAGTCAGAGATACGCAGTATTTT.

Ten or more counts support this clonotype. V gene TRBV20-1 combines with J gene TRBJ1-2, with TRBD1 as a possible D gene (6 bases). CDR3 length equals 13 residues. Germline V CDR1 and CDR2: DFQATT, SNEGSKA (reference sequence). V shed 5 bases and J shed 0 bases, with 10 bases lying between them. The CDR3 DNA reads as TGCAGTGCTTACGGACAGCCTAACTATGGCTACACCTTC. Residues: CSAYGQPNYGYTF.

This CDR3 reads CASSQHPGQLMNTEAFF. The CDR3 nucleotides are TGTGCCAGCAGCCAACACCCCGGACAGCTTATGAACACTGAAGCTTTCTTT. This chain uses TRBV6-2 or TRBV6-3 with TRBJ1-1, with D maybe TRBD1 (6 bases). The V gene's germline CDR1 is MNHEY and CDR2 SVGEGT. V gave up 6 bases and J gave up 0 bases, with 20 bases separating them. The CDR3 is 17 residues long.

The J gene is TRBJ2-5, the V gene TRBV6-5, with D maybe TRBD1 (6 bases). The ends were cut back, 4 bases at V and 5 bases at J, with 20 bases in the middle. Germline loops: CDR1 MNHEY, CDR2 SVGAGI. CDR3 size: 16 residues. The CDR3, as DNA: TGTGCCAGCAGTTCCACAAAAGGCAGGGGTGGGGAGACCCAGTACTTC. Translated: CASSSTKGRGGETQYF.

The chain uses TRBV7-2 and TRBJ2-7; 9 bases match TRBD1. In germline, CDR1 is SGHTA, CDR2 FQGNSA. CDR3 size: 15 residues. The V gene end was trimmed by 4 bases and the J gene end by 7 bases; junction bases not matched to a gene: 11. CDR3 amino acids: CASSSVGTGRLEQYF. CDR3 sequence (DNA): TGTGCCAGCAGCTCCGTCGGGACAGGGAGGCTGGAGCAGTACTTC.

The chain links TRBV24-1 to TRBJ2-1, with 10 bases matching TRBD1. The CDR3 loop spans 14 amino acids. J gave up 5 bases and V 7 bases, and 4 bases lay outside the gene matches. Germline V gene data show CDR1 as KGHDR and CDR2 as SFDVKD. CDR3 coding DNA: TGTGCCACCAGGGGACAGGGGCGAAACAATGAGCAGTTCTTC. Translating gives CATRGQGRNNEQFF.

In this sample, this clonotype turned up a few times. The rearrangement joins TRBV12-3 or TRBV12-4 to TRBJ2-7, with 11 bases identical to TRBD1. Losses at the gene ends were 5 bases for V and 4 bases for J; bases not matched to a gene: 10. The CDR3 is made up of 16 amino acids. CDR3: CASSRPSGTGGYEQYF. CDR3 bases: TGTGCCAGCAGTCGACCCTCCGGGACAGGGGGGTACGAGCAGTACTTC.

This clonotype has only a few counts. This chain joins TRBV28 and TRBJ2-4, with TRBD2 matching over 13 bases. Germline V gene lookup returns CDR1 MDHEN and CDR2 SYDVKM. V was pared by 8 bases and J by 13 bases, with 8 bases of the junction left unmatched. This CDR3 is built from 13 residues. The DNA of the CDR3 is TGTGCCAGCTTACTAGCGGGAGGGTTTGAGCAGTACTTC. It encodes CASLLAGGFEQYF.

The rearrangement links TRBV4-1 to TRBJ1-5; possible D gene TRBD1, 5 bases. The germline V gene encodes CDR1 MGHRA and CDR2 YSYEKL. The CDR3 spans 15 residues. Trimming shortened V by 0 bases and J by 6 bases, and 12 bases separated the two germline ends. The CDR3 DNA follows: TGCGCCAGCAGCCAAGATCTGGGGGGGGTTCAGCCCCAGCATTTT. Its protein product is CASSQDLGGVQPQHF.

This clonotype occurred a few times. The V call is TRBV7-6, the J call TRBJ2-1, with a tentative D call TRBD1 (6 bases). The CDR3 has 15 residues. V was trimmed by 3 bases and J by 8 bases, leaving 17 bases between them. From germline, CDR1 is SGHVS and CDR2 FNYEAQ. CDR3 in DNA: TGTGCCAGCAGCTTCACAGGGACGTTGCAATATGAGCAGTTCTTC. Its translation is CASSFTGTLQYEQFF.

In its sample, this clonotype was seen a few times. J is TRBJ1-1 and V is TRBV7-2, with a weak D call TRBD1 (5 bases). The CDR3 is 12 amino acids. Per germline, CDR1 SGHTA and CDR2 FQGNSA. Trimming shortened V by 6 bases and J by 7 bases, and 12 bases separated the two germline ends. CDR3 sequence (DNA): TGTGCCAGCAGGACAGACATACATGAAGCTTTCTTT. Encoded protein: CASRTDIHEAFF.

In this sample, this clonotype turned up a few times. The genes are TRBV5-1 and TRBJ2-1, with D perhaps TRBD1 (6 bases). V lost 0 bases and J 4 bases, leaving 8 bases between the germline ends. CDR1 and CDR2 (germline): SGHRS, YFSETQ. This CDR3 comprises 14 residues. The CDR3, as DNA: TGCGCCAGCAGCTTGGACAGGGAGTACAATGAGCAGTTCTTC. It encodes CASSLDREYNEQFF.

In its sample, this clonotype was seen a few times. With a much larger clone just one base away, this may be a read error. The chain carries TRBV3-1 and TRBJ2-1; 7 bases fit TRBD1. The ends lost 2 bases at V and 3 bases at J; junction bases unmatched: 1. The germline CDR1 and CDR2 sequences are LGHDT and YNNKEL (reference sequence). This CDR3 region has 14 residues. The CDR3 DNA is TGTGCCAGCAGCCAACGACAGGGCTACAATGAGCAGTTCTTC. This codes for CASSQRQGYNEQFF.

This clonotype showed up just a few times. This chain uses TRBV7-2 with TRBJ2-5; 10 bases fit TRBD2. In germline, CDR1 is SGHTA, CDR2 FQGNSA. V gave up 5 bases and J gave up 4 bases; unmatched junction bases: 16. This CDR3 is 18 amino acids long. The CDR3 nucleotides read TGTGCCAGCAGCCCCCGGACTAGCGGTAATATTGCAAGAGAGACCCAGTACTTC. It translates to CASSPRTSGNIARETQYF.

V usage is TRBV20-1 and J usage is TRBJ1-2; TRBD1 matches 11 bases. This CDR3 is 17 amino acids long. V lost 5 bases to trimming and J lost 4 bases; unmatched junction nucleotides: 15. Looked up from germline, CDR1 is DFQATT and CDR2 is SNEGSKA (reference sequence). The chain's CDR3 is CSASVEDRGPRRYGYTF. The CDR3 DNA follows: TGCAGTGCTTCCGTTGAGGACAGGGGGCCTCGTCGCTATGGCTACACCTTC.

The rearrangement links TRBV4-2 to TRBJ2-5, with D perhaps matching TRBD2 (6 bases). Trimming took off 1 base at V and 2 bases at J, with 11 bases between the two ends. CDR1 and CDR2 (germline): LGHNA, YNFKEQ. CDR3 length: 15 amino acids. This chain's CDR3 is CASSQGDLTQETQYF. In nucleotides, the CDR3 is TGTGCCAGCAGCCAAGGGGACTTAACTCAAGAGACCCAGTACTTC.

This chain connects TRBV11-3 to TRBJ2-5, with D hard to call. The germline gives CDR1 SGHNT, CDR2 YENEEA. Trimming removed 5 bases at V and 5 bases at J, with 18 bases between. The CDR3 has 15 amino acids. In nucleotides, the CDR3 is TGTGCCAGCAGCCGGGTTGGGGATGAGAAGGAGACCCAGTACTTC. It translates to CASSRVGDEKETQYF.

This clonotype was recorded only once. The chain employs TRBV30 and TRBJ1-1; TRBD1 is a possible D gene (5 bases). The ends were cut back, 4 bases at V and 0 bases at J, with 12 bases in the middle. Germline lookup yields CDR1 GTSNPN and CDR2 SVGIG (reference sequence). The CDR3 spans 14 residues. CDR3 region: CAWKAQVMNTEAFF. The CDR3 region has the DNA TGTGCCTGGAAGGCACAGGTGATGAACACTGAAGCTTTCTTT.

The chain carries TRBV20-1 and TRBJ2-7; 9 nucleotides agree with TRBD2. V lost 6 bases to trimming and J lost 7 bases; unmatched junction nucleotides: 16. This CDR3 has 15 amino acids. Germline values: CDR1 DFQATT, CDR2 SNEGSKA (reference sequence). The DNA of the CDR3 is TGCAGTGCCCAAGTTCCGGCTAGCGGGATGTGGGAGCAGTACTTC. It is translated as CSAQVPASGMWEQYF.